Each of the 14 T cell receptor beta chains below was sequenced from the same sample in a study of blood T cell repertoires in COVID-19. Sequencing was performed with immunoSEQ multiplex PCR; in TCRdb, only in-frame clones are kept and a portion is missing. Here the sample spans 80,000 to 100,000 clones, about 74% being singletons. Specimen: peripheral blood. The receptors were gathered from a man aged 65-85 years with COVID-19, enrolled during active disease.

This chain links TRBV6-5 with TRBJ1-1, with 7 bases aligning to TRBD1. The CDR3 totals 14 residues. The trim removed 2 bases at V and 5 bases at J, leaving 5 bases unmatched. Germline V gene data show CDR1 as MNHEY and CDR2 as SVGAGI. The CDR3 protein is CASSYVQGGTEAFF. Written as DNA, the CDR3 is TGTGCCAGCAGTTACGTCCAGGGGGGAACTGAAGCTTTCTTT.

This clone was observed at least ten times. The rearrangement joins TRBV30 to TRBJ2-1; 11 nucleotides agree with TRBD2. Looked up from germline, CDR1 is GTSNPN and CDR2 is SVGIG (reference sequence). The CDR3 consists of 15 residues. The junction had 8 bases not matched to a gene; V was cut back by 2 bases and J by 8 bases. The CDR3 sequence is CAWSLLAGVVDEQFF. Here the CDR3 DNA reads TGTGCCTGGAGTTTACTAGCGGGAGTTGTTGATGAGCAGTTCTTC.

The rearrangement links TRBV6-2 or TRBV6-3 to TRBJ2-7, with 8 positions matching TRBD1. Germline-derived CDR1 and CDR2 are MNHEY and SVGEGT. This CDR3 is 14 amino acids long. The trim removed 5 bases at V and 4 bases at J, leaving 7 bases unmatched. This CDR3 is CASSATGDGYEQYF. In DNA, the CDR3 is TGTGCCAGCAGTGCGACAGGGGACGGGTACGAGCAGTACTTC.

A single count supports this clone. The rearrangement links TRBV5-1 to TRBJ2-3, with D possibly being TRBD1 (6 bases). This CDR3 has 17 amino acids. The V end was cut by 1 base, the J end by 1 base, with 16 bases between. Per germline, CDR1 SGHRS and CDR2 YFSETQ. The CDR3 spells CASSLFSQGEGTDTQYF. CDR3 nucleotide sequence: TGCGCCAGCAGCTTGTTCTCACAGGGAGAAGGCACAGATACGCAGTATTTT.

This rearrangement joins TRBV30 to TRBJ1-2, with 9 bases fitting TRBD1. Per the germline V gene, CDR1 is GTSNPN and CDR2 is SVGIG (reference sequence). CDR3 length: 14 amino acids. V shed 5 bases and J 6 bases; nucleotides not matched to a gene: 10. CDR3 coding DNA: TGTGCCTGGTCAAGGACAGGGGCCGGTGATGGCTACACCTTC. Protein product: CAWSRTGAGDGYTF. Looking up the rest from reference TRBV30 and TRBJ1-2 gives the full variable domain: SQTIHQWPATLVQPVGSPLSLECTVEGTSNPNLYWYRQAAGRGLQLLFYSVGIGQISSEVPQNLSASRPQDRQFILSSKKLLLSDSGFYLCAWSRTGAGDGYTFGSGTRLTVV.

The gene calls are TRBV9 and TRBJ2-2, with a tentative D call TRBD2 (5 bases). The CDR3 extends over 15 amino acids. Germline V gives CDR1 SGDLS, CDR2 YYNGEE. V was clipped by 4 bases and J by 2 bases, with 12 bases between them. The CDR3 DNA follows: TGTGCCAGCAGCACCCAAAGCGGAAACACCGGGGAGCTGTTTTTT. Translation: CASSTQSGNTGELFF.

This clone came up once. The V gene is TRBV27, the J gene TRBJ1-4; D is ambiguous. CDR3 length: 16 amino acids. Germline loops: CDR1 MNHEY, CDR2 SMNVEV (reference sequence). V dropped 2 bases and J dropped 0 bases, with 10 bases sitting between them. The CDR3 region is CASSLNQIPTNEKLFF. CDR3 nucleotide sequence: TGTGCCAGCAGTTTAAACCAGATCCCAACTAATGAAAAACTGTTTTTT.

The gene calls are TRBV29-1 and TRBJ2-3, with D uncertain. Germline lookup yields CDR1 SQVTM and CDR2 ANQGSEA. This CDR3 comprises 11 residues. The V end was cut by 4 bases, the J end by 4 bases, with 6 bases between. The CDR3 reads CSVASSDTQYF. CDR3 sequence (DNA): TGCAGCGTTGCGTCCTCAGATACGCAGTATTTT.

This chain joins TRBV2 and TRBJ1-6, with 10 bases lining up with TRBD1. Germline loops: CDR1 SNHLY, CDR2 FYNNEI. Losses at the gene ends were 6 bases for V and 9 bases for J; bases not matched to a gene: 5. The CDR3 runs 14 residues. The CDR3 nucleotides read TGTGCCAGCAGCGACGGACAGGGGGGTTCACCCCTCCACTTT. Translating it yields CASSDGQGGSPLHF.

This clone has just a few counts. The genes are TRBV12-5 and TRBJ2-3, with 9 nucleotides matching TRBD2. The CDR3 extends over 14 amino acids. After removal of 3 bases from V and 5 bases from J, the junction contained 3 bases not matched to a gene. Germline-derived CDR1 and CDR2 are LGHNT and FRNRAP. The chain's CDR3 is CASGFSGSVDTQYF. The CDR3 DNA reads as TGTGCTAGTGGTTTTAGCGGGAGTGTAGATACGCAGTATTTT.

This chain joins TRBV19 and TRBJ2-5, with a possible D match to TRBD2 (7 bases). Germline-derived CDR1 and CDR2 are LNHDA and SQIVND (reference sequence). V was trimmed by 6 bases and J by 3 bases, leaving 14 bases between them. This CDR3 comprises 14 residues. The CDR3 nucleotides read TGTGCCAGTAGCTCTTCGGGGGGCAAAGAGACCCAGTACTTC. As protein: CASSSSGGKETQYF.

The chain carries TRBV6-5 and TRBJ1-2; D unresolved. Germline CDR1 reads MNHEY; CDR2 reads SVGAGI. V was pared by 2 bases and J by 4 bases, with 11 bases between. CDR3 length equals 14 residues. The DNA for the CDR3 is TGTGCCAGCAGTTACAACAGACCTCGCTATGGCTACACCTTC. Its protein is CASSYNRPRYGYTF.

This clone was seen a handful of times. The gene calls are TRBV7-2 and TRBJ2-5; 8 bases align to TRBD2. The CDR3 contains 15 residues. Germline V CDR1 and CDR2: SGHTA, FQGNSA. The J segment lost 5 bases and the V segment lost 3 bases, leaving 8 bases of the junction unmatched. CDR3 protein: CASSFSGTPGETQYF. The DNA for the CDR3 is TGTGCCAGCAGCTTTAGCGGGACACCCGGGGAGACCCAGTACTTC.

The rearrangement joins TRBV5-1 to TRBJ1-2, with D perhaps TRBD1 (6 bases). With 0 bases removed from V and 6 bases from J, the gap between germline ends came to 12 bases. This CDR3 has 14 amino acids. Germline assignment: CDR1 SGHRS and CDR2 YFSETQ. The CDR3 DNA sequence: TGCGCCAGCAGCTTGGGAGGGCCAGGGGATGGCTACACCTTC. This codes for CASSLGGPGDGYTF.